Listed below are T cell receptor beta chains from one sample, sequenced in a study of T-cell reconstitution after alpha-beta-depleted transplantation in children. TCRdb reanalysed the PCR reads using MiXCR and keeps one entry per CDR3 protein. Of about 980,000 distinct CDR3 sequences listed, about 29% are singletons. The sample consisted of PBMCs, mostly from graft donor cells, taken 360 days after TCRalphabeta/CD19-depleted stem cell transplant. These receptors were taken from a boy in the first two years of life who had a stem cell transplant for SCID, so the T cells may come from the graft donor. Each CDR3 is given with its conserved first and last residue. A D gene is named only where the DNA matches it firmly. Some rows mark clone size as missing; the rest say once, few, many or name a class of expanded clone.

size,J,D,V,CDR3,DNA
.,TRBJ2-1,.,TRBV12-3/TRBV12-4,CASSSPAWYAYNEQFF,TGTGCCAGCAGTTCGCCTGCCTGGTACGCCTACAATGAGCAGTTCTTC
.,TRBJ2-1,TRBD2,TRBV12-3/TRBV12-4,CASSSRAGYNEQFF,TGTGCCAGCAGTTCACGAGCGGGGTACAATGAGCAGTTCTTC
.,TRBJ2-2,.,TRBV7-8,CASSLVGHGELFF,TGTGCCAGCAGCTTAGTGGGGCACGGGGAGCTGTTTTTT
.,TRBJ2-3,TRBD2,TRBV7-3,CASSLTALAGLADTQYF,TGTGCCAGCAGCTTAACGGCACTAGCGGGGTTGGCAGATACGCAGTATTTT
.,TRBJ2-3,.,TRBV27,CASLSQADTQYF,TGTGCCAGCCTCTCCCAGGCAGATACGCAGTATTTT
many,TRBJ1-6,.,TRBV5-4,CASSPRDRGSNSPLHF,TGTGCCAGCAGCCCCCGGGACCGAGGCTCTAATTCACCCCTCCACTTT
.,TRBJ2-4,.,TRBV20-1,CSANQEAKNIQYF,TGCAGTGCCAACCAGGAGGCCAAAAACATTCAGTACTTC
.,TRBJ1-2,.,TRBV29-1,CSVESSTNYGYTF,TGCAGCGTTGAATCAAGCACTAACTATGGCTACACCTTC
.,TRBJ2-2,.,TRBV7-8,CASSRDWETGELFF,TGTGCCAGCAGCCGGGACTGGGAAACCGGGGAGCTGTTTTTT
few,TRBJ2-1,.,TRBV10-3,CAISDSPLGISALHNEQFF,TGTGCCATCAGTGATTCACCTCTAGGTATCTCAGCTCTCCACAATGAGCAGTTCTTC
once,TRBJ2-3,.,TRBV5-1,CASSWGATDTQYF,TGCGCCAGCAGCTGGGGGGCCACAGATACGCAGTATTTT
few,TRBJ1-1,.,TRBV29-1,CSVEVQGLDTEAFF,TGCAGCGTTGAAGTACAGGGTCTAGACACTGAAGCTTTCTTT
.,TRBJ2-1,.,TRBV12-3/TRBV12-4,CASSYYRVGNEQFF,TGTGCCAGCAGTTACTACAGGGTTGGTAATGAGCAGTTCTTC
.,TRBJ2-5,.,TRBV6-1,CASSALWTQYF,TGTGCCAGCAGCGCTCTCTGGACCCAGTACTTC
few,TRBJ1-1,.,TRBV24-1,CATRAVGNTEAFF,TGTGCCACCCGGGCGGTGGGGAACACTGAAGCTTTCTTT
.,TRBJ2-3,TRBD1,TRBV5-1,CASSLKGQGAGDTQYF,TGCGCCAGCAGCTTGAAAGGACAGGGGGCCGGGGATACGCAGTATTTT
.,TRBJ2-6,.,TRBV4-3,CASSQVHRVRSGANVLTF,TGCGCCAGCAGCCAAGTTCACAGGGTTCGATCTGGGGCCAACGTCCTGACTTTC
few,TRBJ1-6,.,TRBV7-6,CASSLAGEGNSPLHF,TGTGCCAGCAGCTTAGCGGGGGAAGGTAATTCACCCCTCCACTTT
few,TRBJ1-1,.,TRBV20-1,CSAREPKGGGMNTEAFF,TGCAGTGCTAGAGAGCCTAAGGGGGGCGGAATGAACACTGAAGCTTTCTTT
few,TRBJ1-4,.,TRBV20-1,CSATQGRGTYEKLFF,TGCAGTGCTACACAAGGGCGGGGGACATATGAAAAACTGTTTTTT
few,TRBJ2-7,.,TRBV29-1,CSVYRTPYEQYF,TGCAGCGTCTACCGGACACCCTACGAGCAGTACTTC
few,TRBJ2-3,.,TRBV29-1,CSVGARTDTQYF,TGCAGCGTTGGGGCCCGCACAGATACGCAGTATTTT
.,TRBJ2-7,.,TRBV5-1,CASSPEGRAFHEQYF,TGCGCCAGCAGCCCCGAGGGAAGGGCGTTCCACGAGCAGTACTTC
.,TRBJ2-1,TRBD2,TRBV5-6,CASSPDPLAGNEQFF,TGTGCCAGCAGCCCCGACCCGCTAGCGGGCAATGAGCAGTTCTTC
.,TRBJ1-1,.,TRBV12-3/TRBV12-4,CASSFSVGRPEAFF,TGTGCCAGCAGTTTCTCGGTGGGTCGCCCTGAAGCTTTCTTT
many,TRBJ1-2,.,TRBV20-1,CSASPQVGNYGYTF,TGCAGTGCTAGTCCCCAGGTCGGGAACTATGGCTACACCTTC
.,TRBJ1-2,TRBD1,TRBV2,CASSDLPPGTGGLGDYGYTF,TGTGCCAGCAGTGACCTCCCCCCTGGGACAGGGGGCTTAGGGGACTATGGCTACACCTTC
.,TRBJ2-7,.,TRBV25-1,CASSEGREDEQYF,TGTGCCAGCAGTGAGGGTAGGGAGGACGAGCAGTACTTC
.,TRBJ1-1,TRBD1,TRBV18,CASSRITGAKNTEAFF,TGTGCCAGCTCCCGGATAACAGGGGCTAAGAACACTGAAGCTTTCTTT
.,TRBJ1-1,.,TRBV7-8,CASSFNPDRANTEAFF,TGTGCCAGCAGCTTCAACCCGGACAGAGCGAACACTGAAGCTTTCTTT
.,TRBJ2-1,TRBD2,TRBV4-1,CASSHPFISTSGGEDEQFF,TGCGCCAGCAGCCACCCTTTCATCTCGACTAGCGGGGGGGAGGATGAGCAGTTCTTC
.,TRBJ2-3,TRBD1,TRBV29-1,CSVQDRGITDTQYF,TGCAGCGTGCAGGACAGGGGGATTACAGATACGCAGTATTTT
few,TRBJ2-7,.,TRBV6-2/TRBV6-3,CASSDWTDSYEQYF,TGTGCCAGCAGCGACTGGACAGATTCCTACGAGCAGTACTTC
few,TRBJ2-5,TRBD1,TRBV4-1,CASSRGTGGVYQETQYF,TGCGCCAGCAGCCGAGGGACAGGGGGTGTGTACCAAGAGACCCAGTACTTC
few,TRBJ2-3,.,TRBV9,CASSVEGLLYTDTQYF,TGTGCCAGCAGCGTAGAAGGACTCCTCTACACAGATACGCAGTATTTT
few,TRBJ1-4,.,TRBV12-3/TRBV12-4,CASSFQGTINEKLFF,TGTGCCAGCAGTTTCCAGGGGACCATTAATGAAAAACTGTTTTTT
.,TRBJ1-1,.,TRBV7-9,CASSKGGNTEAFF,TGTGCCAGCAGCAAAGGAGGGAACACTGAAGCTTTCTTT
few,TRBJ1-1,.,TRBV7-8,CASSLGGHNTEAFF,TGTGCCAGCAGCTTAGGAGGACATAACACTGAAGCTTTCTTT
few,TRBJ2-1,.,TRBV29-1,CSVGTRLRNNEQFF,TGCAGCGTCGGTACTAGACTTAGAAACAATGAGCAGTTCTTC
.,TRBJ2-1,.,TRBV5-6,CASSLEPSNEQFF,TGTGCCAGCAGCTTGGAACCTTCTAATGAGCAGTTCTTC
.,TRBJ2-7,TRBD1,TRBV10-2,CASSRTTGGDSYEQYF,TGCGCCAGCAGCCGGACGACAGGGGGCGATTCCTACGAGCAGTACTTC